A selection of T cell receptor beta chains follows, all from one sample in a study of blood T cell repertoires in COVID-19. Data came from immunoSEQ multiplex PCR; TCRdb stores just in-frame clones and leaves some out. This table holds 80,000 or so clones, around 83% found once. Sequenced input: peripheral blood. The origin of the receptors is a man between 60 and 75 years old with COVID-19, enrolled during active disease. Each CDR3 is given with its conserved first and last residue. The D gene is left open where the match is weak. For some rows the clone size is stated as once, few or many, or as a class when expanded; others skip it.

length: 16; size: .; D: TRBD1; J: TRBJ1-5; V: TRBV19; CDR3: CASSIAGTGQNQPQHF; DNA: TGTGCCAGTAGTATAGCCGGGACAGGGCAAAATCAGCCCCAGCATTTT
length: 16; size: .; D: .; J: TRBJ2-3; V: TRBV15; CDR3: CATSRGQRSRTDTQYF; DNA: TGTGCCACCAGCAGAGGCCAGCGTTCCCGCACAGATACGCAGTATTTT
length: 11; size: .; D: .; J: TRBJ1-5; V: TRBV12-3/TRBV12-4; CDR3: CASSLNGPQHF; DNA: TGTGCCAGCAGTTTAAATGGCCCCCAGCATTTT
length: 14; size: .; D: TRBD2; J: TRBJ2-5; V: TRBV30; CDR3: CAWSEASGVGTQYF; DNA: TGTGCCTGGTCGGAGGCTAGCGGGGTGGGGACCCAGTACTTC
length: 15; size: once; D: .; J: TRBJ1-5; V: TRBV28; CDR3: CASSSPSGGVEPQHF; DNA: TGTGCCAGCAGTTCGCCTTCGGGGGGAGTGGAGCCCCAGCATTTT
length: 16; size: .; D: TRBD1; J: TRBJ1-5; V: TRBV7-9; CDR3: CASSLTGGTENQPQHF; DNA: TGTGCCAGCAGCTTAACGGGAGGGACAGAGAATCAGCCCCAGCATTTT
length: 16; size: .; D: .; J: TRBJ2-2; V: TRBV4-2; CDR3: CASSQPGLKNTGELFF; DNA: TGTGCCAGCAGCCAGCCGGGACTCAAGAACACCGGGGAGCTGTTTTTT
length: 16; size: few; D: TRBD1; J: TRBJ1-6; V: TRBV4-1; CDR3: CASSRSRVRGPSPLHF; DNA: TGCGCCAGCAGCCGAAGTCGGGTCAGGGGGCCTTCACCCCTCCACTTT
length: 17; size: .; D: TRBD2; J: TRBJ2-1; V: TRBV11-3; CDR3: CASSLDSSGGYNNEQFF; DNA: TGTGCCAGCAGCTTAGATTCTAGCGGGGGATATAACAATGAGCAGTTCTTC
length: 11; size: .; D: .; J: TRBJ2-1; V: TRBV28; CDR3: CASNSRQSAFF; DNA: TGTGCCAGCAACTCCCGACAGTCTGCGTTCTTC
length: 12; size: .; D: .; J: TRBJ2-5; V: TRBV7-2; CDR3: CASSRSGETQYF; DNA: TGTGCCAGCAGCCGCTCGGGGGAGACCCAGTACTTC
length: 14; size: .; D: .; J: TRBJ1-2; V: TRBV6-2/TRBV6-3; CDR3: CASSLTGFTYGYTF; DNA: TGTGCCAGCAGTTTGACAGGTTTTACTTATGGCTACACCTTC
length: 14; size: few; D: TRBD1; J: TRBJ2-7; V: TRBV9; CDR3: CASSVSTGANEQYF; DNA: TGTGCCAGCAGCGTCTCGACAGGGGCCAACGAGCAGTACTTC
length: 14; size: .; D: TRBD1; J: TRBJ1-2; V: TRBV9; CDR3: CASRSGQGAYGYTF; DNA: TGTGCCAGCAGATCCGGACAGGGGGCATATGGCTACACCTTC